Listed below are T cell receptor beta chains from one sample, sequenced in a study of shared clonotypes between healthy human individuals. Here immunoSEQ multiplex PCR was the method, and the copy in TCRdb shows in-frame clones only, minus some. This sample yields about 1,900,000 clones, of which about 95% are seen a single time; 1% to 1.5% belongs to the top ten. The sample was naive CD8+ T cells sorted from blood. These receptors all stem from a man between 18 and 35 years old in good health. Both conserved end residues are part of each CDR3. A D gene is named only where the DNA matches it firmly. Rows give clone size only sometimes, using once, few, many, or a class for an expanded clone.

V,J,size,D,DNA,CDR3
TRBV10-1,TRBJ2-1,.,TRBD2,TGCGCCAGCAGTGAATTACTAGCGGCCTCCTACAATGAGCAGTTCTTC,CASSELLAASYNEQFF
TRBV27,TRBJ1-1,.,.,TGTGCCAGCACCTTAACAGGCAGGAACACTGAAGCTTTCTTT,CASTLTGRNTEAFF
TRBV27,TRBJ2-7,.,.,TGTGCCAGCACAGATAGTGCGGGATACGAGCAGTACTTC,CASTDSAGYEQYF
TRBV2,TRBJ2-5,.,TRBD2,TGTGCCAGCAGTGAAGGACTAGCGGGGGGTGAGACCCAGTACTTC,CASSEGLAGGETQYF
TRBV9,TRBJ2-7,.,.,TGTGCCAGCAGCGCCCCCCCGTTCTACGAGCAGTACTTC,CASSAPPFYEQYF
TRBV27,TRBJ2-5,.,TRBD2,TGTGCCAGCAGCCTGACCGGGGGGGGTAGGAAAGAGACCCAGTACTTC,CASSLTGGGRKETQYF
TRBV2,TRBJ1-5,.,.,TGTGCCAGCAGTGAAAGAGGTCAGCCCCAGCATTTT,CASSERGQPQHF
TRBV5-6,TRBJ2-1,.,.,TGTGCCAGCAGCTTGTTGCGGGATAGTGAGCAGTTCTTC,CASSLLRDSEQFF
TRBV6-5,TRBJ2-5,.,TRBD1,TGTGCCAGCAGTTACTCGTGGGACAGGGGTAGAGAGACCCAGTACTTC,CASSYSWDRGRETQYF
TRBV5-4,TRBJ2-5,.,.,TGTGCCAGCAGCTTGTCCGGGGCAGAGACCCAGTACTTC,CASSLSGAETQYF
TRBV9,TRBJ2-1,.,TRBD2,TGTGCCAGCAGCCCAGGGACTAGCGGGGGCTACAATGAGCAGTTCTTC,CASSPGTSGGYNEQFF
TRBV7-9,TRBJ2-7,.,TRBD1,TGTGCCAGCAGCCCCTCCGGACAGGGGGCGAACCAGTACTTC,CASSPSGQGANQYF
TRBV5-1,TRBJ2-1,.,TRBD1,TGCGCCAGCAGCCTACAGGGGAGTCCTAGTGTCCATGAGCAGTTCTTC,CASSLQGSPSVHEQFF
TRBV4-3,TRBJ1-1,.,.,TGCGCCAGCAGCCCCTATTATAAAAGACTGGGACTCCAGAACACTGAAGCTTTCTTT,CASSPYYKRLGLQNTEAFF
TRBV7-9,TRBJ2-2,.,.,TGTGCCAGCATGGGCCCACAGGGGAACACCGGGGAGCTGTTTTTT,CASMGPQGNTGELFF
TRBV10-3,TRBJ1-1,.,.,TGTGCCATCAGTGAGTCTGCGACACTGAACACTGAAGCTTTCTTT,CAISESATLNTEAFF
TRBV9,TRBJ2-2,once,TRBD2,TGTGCCAGCAGCGCGAATAGAGCGGGGGGCTACACCGGGGAGCTGTTTTTT,CASSANRAGGYTGELFF
TRBV7-9,TRBJ2-1,.,TRBD2,TGTGCCAGCAGCGGACCGGGACTAGCGGGGAATGAGCAGTTCTTC,CASSGPGLAGNEQFF
TRBV7-2,TRBJ2-1,.,TRBD1,TGTGCCAGCAGCTTAGCGCGTGGGTGGGGGACAGGGGGACATGAGCAGTTCTTC,CASSLARGWGTGGHEQFF
TRBV5-1,TRBJ1-4,.,.,TGCGCCAGCAGCTCGACAGAGAATGAAAAACTGTTTTTT,CASSSTENEKLFF
TRBV21-1,TRBJ1-5,.,.,TGTGCCAGCAGCCCTTCTACACCTTATAGCAATCAGCCCCAGCATTTT,CASSPSTPYSNQPQHF
TRBV9,TRBJ2-7,.,.,TGTGCCAGCAGCGTAGGGCAGGGGGGCGAGCAGTACTTC,CASSVGQGGEQYF
TRBV25-1,TRBJ2-5,.,TRBD1,TGTGCCAGCAGTTGGGGACAGGGGCAGGAGACCCAGTACTTC,CASSWGQGQETQYF
TRBV6-4,TRBJ2-1,.,.,TGTGCCAGCAGTGACTCCTACAATGAGCAGTTCTTC,CASSDSYNEQFF
TRBV30,TRBJ1-1,.,.,TGTGCCTGGAGGAGAGGGCAGGCGGGGACCGCTGAAGCTTTCTTT,CAWRRGQAGTAEAFF
TRBV6-6,TRBJ1-6,.,.,TGTGCCAGCAGTTACTCTTCCGGGGGAGCGCGGACACCCCTCCACTTT,CASSYSSGGARTPLHF
TRBV27,TRBJ2-7,.,.,TGTGCCAGCAGTTTAACTGGTGCCTACGAGCAGTACTTC,CASSLTGAYEQYF
TRBV6-5,TRBJ1-2,.,.,TGTGCCAGCAGTTACGGGCCCGGAGATGGCTACACCTTC,CASSYGPGDGYTF
TRBV29-1,TRBJ2-1,.,TRBD2,TGCAGCGTTGAAGGGAGGACTAGCGTAGTCGGCTCCTACAATGAGCAGTTCTTC,CSVEGRTSVVGSYNEQFF
TRBV9,TRBJ2-7,.,.,TGTGCCAGCAGCGTAGCGTCCCAGGGCGGCTACGAGCAGTACTTC,CASSVASQGGYEQYF
TRBV2,TRBJ2-7,.,.,TGTGCCAGCAGGCAGGGACTGGGGAGCTCCTACGAGCAGTACTTC,CASRQGLGSSYEQYF
TRBV19,TRBJ1-2,.,TRBD1,TGTGCCAGTATAAGGACAGGGGACTCCCTTCGGGGTGGCTACACCTTC,CASIRTGDSLRGGYTF
TRBV7-9,TRBJ2-7,.,.,TGTGCCAGCAGCACCAACCGGGATGGCAGCTCCTACGAGCAGTACTTC,CASSTNRDGSSYEQYF
TRBV7-9,TRBJ2-7,.,.,TGTGCCAGCAGCCAAACCGGCCACGAGCAGTACTTC,CASSQTGHEQYF
TRBV14,TRBJ1-6,.,.,TGTGCCAGCAGCCAGACACGGAGCTCCTATAATTCACCCCTCCACTTT,CASSQTRSSYNSPLHF
TRBV11-2,TRBJ2-1,.,.,TGTGCCAGCAGCTTATGGGGCGGGATCAATGAGCAGTTCTTC,CASSLWGGINEQFF
TRBV27,TRBJ1-2,.,.,TGTGCCAGCAGTTTAGACTTCCAGAGCCACTATGGCTACACCTTC,CASSLDFQSHYGYTF
TRBV2,TRBJ2-5,once,TRBD2,TGTGCCATGACTAGCGCAGGGTACCAAGAGACCCAGTACTTC,CAMTSAGYQETQYF
TRBV4-1,TRBJ2-7,once,TRBD1,TGCGCCAGCAGCTTTCGGACAGGACCAGTCTACGAGCAGTACTTC,CASSFRTGPVYEQYF
TRBV5-1,TRBJ2-7,.,TRBD2,TGCGCCAGCAGCGTAACGCCGGGACTAGTCTACGAGCAGTACTTC,CASSVTPGLVYEQYF
TRBV7-6,TRBJ2-1,.,.,TGTGCCAGCAGCTTAGAGTTTAGCATCAATGAGCAGTTCTTC,CASSLEFSINEQFF
TRBV9,TRBJ1-2,.,TRBD1,TGTGCCAGCAGCCCCTCCGGGACAGGGGGATATGGCTACACCTTC,CASSPSGTGGYGYTF
TRBV10-1,TRBJ2-1,once,TRBD2,TGCGCCAGCAGTACCGGGACTAGCGGGATTTACAATGAGCAGTTCTTC,CASSTGTSGIYNEQFF
TRBV5-1,TRBJ2-7,.,.,TGCGCCAGCAGCTTTGCTGAAAATAAGGCGTACGAGCAGTACTTC,CASSFAENKAYEQYF
TRBV5-6,TRBJ2-5,.,TRBD2,TGTGCCAGCAGCTCGTGGACTAGCGGGAGTCTCGAGACCCAGTACTTC,CASSSWTSGSLETQYF